The entry that follows covers one T cell receptor (beta chain) sequence. Its target is not known. These data come from a study of T-cell memory formation after mild COVID-19. Whole-study context: Across donors, TCR clusters were largely donor specific.

The 5'RACE method, run with constant-segment primers, produced TCR alpha and TCR beta cDNA libraries (carrying sample barcodes and UMIs). MiXCR, run by TCRdb on the 5' RACE reads, gives a single entry per CDR3 protein. There are roughly 480,000 distinct CDR3 sequences in the sample; roughly 25% occur only once, and around 12% lies in the top ten. This CDR3 has 15 residues. V was cut by 6 bases and J by 0 bases, with 12 bases left in between. Overall study findings and caveats: Cross-reactive memory seemingly joined, as some responding clones were found in pre-infection memory.

The TCR originated in an adult woman who had mild COVID-19 (a few samples of this study predate the infection). Cell type and time point are not known. The chain uses TRBV12-3 or TRBV12-4 and TRBJ2-1; D is possibly TRBD2 (5 bases). Sequencing was performed on PBMCs or a T cell subset sorted from them (not recorded which). In nucleotides, the CDR3 is TGTGCCAGCAGCCATACAGACTACTCCTACAATGAGCAGTTCTTC. It codes for CASSHTDYSYNEQFF.